The present entry profiles one T cell receptor beta chain with its context. Antigen unknown. This record comes from a study of cytomegalovirus exposure and HLA in healthy donors. Study-level information: A prior study identified approximately 110 million unique TCR beta sequences from some 200 million T cells. Findings and caveats of the study: Sequencing likely caused a cluster of highly shared sequence variants. An Asian-associated ancestry cluster reportedly showed fewer N-insertions than the approximately 700-donor mean in a later analysis.

Both 60 Vbeta primers and 13 Jbeta primers went into the PCR. Sequencing was performed with immunoSEQ multiplex PCR; in TCRdb, only in-frame clones are kept and a portion is missing. The data contain fewer than 95,000 clones, 76% of them seen just once; the ten biggest clones take up around 2.8%. CDR1 SGHTA and CDR2 FQGNSA come from the germline V gene. This CDR3 region has 14 residues. V was clipped by 5 bases and J by 2 bases, with 12 bases between them. The source material was PBMCs. The TCR sequence derives from a man between 35 and 55 years old in good health and CMV-seronegative. The chain links TRBV7-2 to TRBJ1-1; D is uncertain. Here the CDR3 reads CASSPLNKNTEAFF. The CDR3 coding sequence is TGTGCCAGCAGCCCCCTTAACAAAAACACTGAAGCTTTCTTT. Combining the CDR3 with reference TRBV7-2 and TRBJ1-1 gives the whole variable domain GAGVSQSPSNKVTEKGKDVELRCDPISGHTALYWYRQSLGQGLEFLIYFQGNSAPDKSGLPSDRFSAERTGGSVSTLTIQRTQQEDSAVYLCASSPLNKNTEAFFGQGTRLTVV.